This TCR beta chain comes out of a study of blood T cells in healthy people across ages. As for this clonotype: Its antigen is still unknown.

V lost 2 bases and J lost 4, with 20 bases in between. The CDR3 covers 17 residues. Germline CDR1 LGHNA, CDR2 YNFKEQ. Alongside a J-beta primer mix, a sample-barcoded 5' primer served in a second PCR lasting roughly 7 to 11 cycles. In TCRdb, the 5' RACE reads were re-called with MiXCR into one record per CDR3 protein. The table records approximately 850,000 distinct CDR3 sequences, roughly 60% of them present only once. General study points: For the donors, CMV status was unknown and possibly confounded expanded clonotype changes.

The receptor was isolated from a man aged 25-45 years in good health. The chain is built from TRBV4-2 and TRBJ1-1, with TRBD1 as a possible D gene (6 bases). Sequencing was carried out using blood. The CDR3 sequence is CASSQSVRGHKVTEAFF. The DNA for the CDR3 is TGTGCCAGCAGCCAATCGGTTCGGGGGCATAAAGTCACTGAAGCTTTCTTT.